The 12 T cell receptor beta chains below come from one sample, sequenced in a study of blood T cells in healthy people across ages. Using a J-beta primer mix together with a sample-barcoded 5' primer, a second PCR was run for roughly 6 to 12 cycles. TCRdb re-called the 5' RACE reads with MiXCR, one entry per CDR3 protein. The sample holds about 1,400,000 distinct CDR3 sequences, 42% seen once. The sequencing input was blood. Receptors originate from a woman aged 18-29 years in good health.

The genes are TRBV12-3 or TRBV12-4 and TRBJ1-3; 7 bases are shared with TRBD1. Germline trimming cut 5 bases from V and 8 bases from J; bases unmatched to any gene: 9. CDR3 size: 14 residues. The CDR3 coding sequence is TGTGCCAGCAGTCCCCGGACAGGATCATACACCATATATTTT. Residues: CASSPRTGSYTIYF.

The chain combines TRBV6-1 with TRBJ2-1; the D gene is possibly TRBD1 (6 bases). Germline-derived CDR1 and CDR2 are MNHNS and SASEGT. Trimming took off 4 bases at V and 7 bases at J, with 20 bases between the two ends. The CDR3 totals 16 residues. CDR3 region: CASSGDGTLLSNEQFF. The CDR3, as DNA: TGTGCCAGCAGTGGTGACGGGACACTACTTAGTAATGAGCAGTTCTTC.

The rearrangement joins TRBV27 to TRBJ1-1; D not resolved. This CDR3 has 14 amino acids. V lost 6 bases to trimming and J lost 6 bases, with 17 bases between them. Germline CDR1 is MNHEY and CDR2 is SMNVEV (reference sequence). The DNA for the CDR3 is TGTGCCAGCAGAAAACATTACAGTACCGCTGAAGCTTTCTTT. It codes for CASRKHYSTAEAFF.

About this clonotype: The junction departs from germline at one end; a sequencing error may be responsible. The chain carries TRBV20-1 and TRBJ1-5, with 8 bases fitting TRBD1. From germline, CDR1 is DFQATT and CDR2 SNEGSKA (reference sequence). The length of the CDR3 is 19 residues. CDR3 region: CSARVSQDRATYSNQPQHF. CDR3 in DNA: TGCAGTGCGAGAGTTTCCCAGGACAGGGCAACATATAGCAATCAGCCCCAGCATTTT.

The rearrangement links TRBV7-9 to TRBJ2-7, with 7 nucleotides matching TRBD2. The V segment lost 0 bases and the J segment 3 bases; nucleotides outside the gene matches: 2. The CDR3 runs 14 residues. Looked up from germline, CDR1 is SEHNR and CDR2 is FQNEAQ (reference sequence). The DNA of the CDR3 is TGTGCCAGCAGCTTAGCGCGGGAGTACTACGAGCAGTACTTC. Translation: CASSLAREYYEQYF.

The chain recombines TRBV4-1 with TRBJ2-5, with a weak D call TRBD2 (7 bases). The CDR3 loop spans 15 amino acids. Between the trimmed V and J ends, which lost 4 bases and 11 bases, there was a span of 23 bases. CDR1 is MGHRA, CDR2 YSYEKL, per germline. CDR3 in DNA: TGCGCCAGCAGCCCAGGGGAGGGGTTTTCGGGGGAGCAGTACTTC. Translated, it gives CASSPGEGFSGEQYF.

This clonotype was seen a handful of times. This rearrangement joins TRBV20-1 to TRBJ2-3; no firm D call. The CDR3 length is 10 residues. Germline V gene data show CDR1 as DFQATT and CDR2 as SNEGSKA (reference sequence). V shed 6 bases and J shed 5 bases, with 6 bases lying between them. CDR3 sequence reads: CSAHGDTQYF. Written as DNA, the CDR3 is TGCAGTGCCCATGGAGATACGCAGTATTTT.

This CDR3 is CASSLGGMQFF. The CDR3 DNA reads as TGTGCCAGCAGCTTAGGAGGGATGCAGTTCTTC. The rearrangement joins TRBV7-2 to TRBJ2-1; perhaps TRBD2 as D (5 bases). The germline V gene encodes CDR1 SGHTA and CDR2 FQGNSA. The CDR3 spans 11 residues. The V end lost 1 base, the J end lost 12 bases, and 7 bases lay between the germline ends.

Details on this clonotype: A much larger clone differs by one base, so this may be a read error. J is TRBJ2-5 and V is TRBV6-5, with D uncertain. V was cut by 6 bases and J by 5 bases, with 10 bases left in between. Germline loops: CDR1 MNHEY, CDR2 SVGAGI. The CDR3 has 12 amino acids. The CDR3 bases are TGTGCCAGCAGGTACGTTGGGGAGACCCAGTACTTC. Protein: CASRYVGETQYF.

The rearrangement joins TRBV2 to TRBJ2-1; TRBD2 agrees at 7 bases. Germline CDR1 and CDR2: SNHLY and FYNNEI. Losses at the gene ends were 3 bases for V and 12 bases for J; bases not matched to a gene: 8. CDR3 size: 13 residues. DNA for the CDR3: TGTGCCAGCAGTGATGGGACTACGGGGCGGCAGTTCTTC. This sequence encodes CASSDGTTGRQFF. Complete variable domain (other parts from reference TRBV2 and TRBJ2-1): EPEVTQTPSHQVTQMGQEVILRCVPISNHLYFYWYRQILGQKVEFLVSFYNNEISEKSEIFDDQFSVERPDGSNFTLKIRSTKLEDSAMYFCASSDGTTGRQFFGPGTRLTVL.

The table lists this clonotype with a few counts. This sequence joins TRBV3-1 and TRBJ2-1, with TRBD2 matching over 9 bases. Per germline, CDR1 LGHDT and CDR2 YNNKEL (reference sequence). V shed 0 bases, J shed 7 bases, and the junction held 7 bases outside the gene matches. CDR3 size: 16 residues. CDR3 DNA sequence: TGTGCCAGCAGCCAAGATCTGGCTAGCGGGACGAATGAGCAGTTCTTC. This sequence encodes CASSQDLASGTNEQFF.

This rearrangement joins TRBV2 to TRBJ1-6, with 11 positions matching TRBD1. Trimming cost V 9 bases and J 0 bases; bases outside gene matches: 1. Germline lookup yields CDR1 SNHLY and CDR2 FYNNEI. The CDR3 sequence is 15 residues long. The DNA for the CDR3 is TGTGCCAGAGGACAGGGGGCCTCCTATAATTCACCCCTCCACTTT. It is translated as CARGQGASYNSPLHF.